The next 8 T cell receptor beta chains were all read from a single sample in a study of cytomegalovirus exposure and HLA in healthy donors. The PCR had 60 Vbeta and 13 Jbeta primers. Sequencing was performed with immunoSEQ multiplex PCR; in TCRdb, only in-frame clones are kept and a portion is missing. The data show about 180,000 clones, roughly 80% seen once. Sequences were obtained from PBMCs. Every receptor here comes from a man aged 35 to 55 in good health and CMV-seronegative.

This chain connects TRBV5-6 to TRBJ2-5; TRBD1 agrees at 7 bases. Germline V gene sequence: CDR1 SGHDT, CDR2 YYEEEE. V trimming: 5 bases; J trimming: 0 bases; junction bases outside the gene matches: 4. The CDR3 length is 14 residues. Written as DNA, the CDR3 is TGTGCCAGCAGGACGACAGGGAACCAAGAGACCCAGTACTTC. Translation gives CASRTTGNQETQYF. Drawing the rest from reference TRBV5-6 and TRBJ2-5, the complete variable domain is DAGVTQSPTHLIKTRGQQVTLRCSPKSGHDTVSWYQQALGQGPQFIFQYYEEEERQRGNFPDRFSGHQFPNYSSELNVNALLLGDSALYLCASRTTGNQETQYFGPGTRLLVL.

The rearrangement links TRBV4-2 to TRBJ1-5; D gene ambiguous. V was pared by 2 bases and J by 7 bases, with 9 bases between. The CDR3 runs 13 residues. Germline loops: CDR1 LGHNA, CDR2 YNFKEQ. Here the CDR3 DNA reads TGTGCCAGCAGCCAAAGGTGGGAGCAGCCCCAGCATTTT. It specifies CASSQRWEQPQHF.

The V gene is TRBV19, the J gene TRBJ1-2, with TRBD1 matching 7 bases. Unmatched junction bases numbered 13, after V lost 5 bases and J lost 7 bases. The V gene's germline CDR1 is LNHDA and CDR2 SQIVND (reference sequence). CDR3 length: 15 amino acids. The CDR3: CASSSRGQVVGGYTF. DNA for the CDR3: TGTGCCAGTAGTTCAAGAGGACAGGTCGTTGGTGGCTACACCTTC.

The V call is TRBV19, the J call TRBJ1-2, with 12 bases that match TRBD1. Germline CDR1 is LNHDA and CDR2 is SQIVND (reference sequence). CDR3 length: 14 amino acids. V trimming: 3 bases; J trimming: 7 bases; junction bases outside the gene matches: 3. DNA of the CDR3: TGTGCCAGTAGTATTGGGGACAGGGGGCTTGGCTACACCTTC. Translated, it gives CASSIGDRGLGYTF.

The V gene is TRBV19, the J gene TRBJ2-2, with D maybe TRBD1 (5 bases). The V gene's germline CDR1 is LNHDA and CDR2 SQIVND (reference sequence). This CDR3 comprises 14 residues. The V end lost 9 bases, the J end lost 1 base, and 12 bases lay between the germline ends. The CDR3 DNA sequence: TGTGCCAGCTTTAGGGGCGGGAACACCGGGGAGCTGTTTTTT. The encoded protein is CASFRGGNTGELFF.

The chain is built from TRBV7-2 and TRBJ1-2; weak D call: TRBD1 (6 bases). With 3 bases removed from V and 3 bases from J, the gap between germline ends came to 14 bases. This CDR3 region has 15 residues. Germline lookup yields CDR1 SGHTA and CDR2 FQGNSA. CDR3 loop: CASSLGARVDYGYTF. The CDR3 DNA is TGTGCCAGCAGCTTGGGGGCCAGGGTCGACTATGGCTACACCTTC.

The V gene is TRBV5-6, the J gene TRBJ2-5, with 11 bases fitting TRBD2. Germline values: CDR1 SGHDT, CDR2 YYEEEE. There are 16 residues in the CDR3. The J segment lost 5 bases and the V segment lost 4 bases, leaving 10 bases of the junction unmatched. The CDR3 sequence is CASSRRLAGLQETQYF. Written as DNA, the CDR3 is TGTGCCAGCAGCAGGCGACTAGCGGGGCTGCAGGAGACCCAGTACTTC. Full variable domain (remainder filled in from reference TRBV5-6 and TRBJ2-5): DAGVTQSPTHLIKTRGQQVTLRCSPKSGHDTVSWYQQALGQGPQFIFQYYEEEERQRGNFPDRFSGHQFPNYSSELNVNALLLGDSALYLCASSRRLAGLQETQYFGPGTRLLVL.

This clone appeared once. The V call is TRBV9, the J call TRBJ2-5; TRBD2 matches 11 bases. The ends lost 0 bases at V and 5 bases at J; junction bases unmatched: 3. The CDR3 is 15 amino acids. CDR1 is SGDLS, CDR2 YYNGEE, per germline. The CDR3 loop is CASSVVAGGRETQYF. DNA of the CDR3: TGTGCCAGCAGCGTAGTAGCGGGGGGGCGTGAGACCCAGTACTTC.